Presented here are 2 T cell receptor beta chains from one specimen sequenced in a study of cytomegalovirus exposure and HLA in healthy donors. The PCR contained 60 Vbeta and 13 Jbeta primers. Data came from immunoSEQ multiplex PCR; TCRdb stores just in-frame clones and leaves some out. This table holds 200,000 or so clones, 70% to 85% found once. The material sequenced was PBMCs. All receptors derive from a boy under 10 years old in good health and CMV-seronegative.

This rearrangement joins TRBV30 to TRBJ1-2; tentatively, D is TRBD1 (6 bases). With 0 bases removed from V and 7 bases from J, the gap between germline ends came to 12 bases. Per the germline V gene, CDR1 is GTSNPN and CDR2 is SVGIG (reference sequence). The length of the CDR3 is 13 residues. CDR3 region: CAWSVLGAGGYTF. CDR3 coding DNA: TGTGCCTGGAGTGTACTGGGGGCTGGTGGCTACACCTTC.

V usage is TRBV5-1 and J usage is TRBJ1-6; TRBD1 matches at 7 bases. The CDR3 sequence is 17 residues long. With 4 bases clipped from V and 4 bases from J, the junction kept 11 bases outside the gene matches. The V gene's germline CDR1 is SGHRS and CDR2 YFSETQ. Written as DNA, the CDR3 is TGCGCCAGCAGCAGATCCGGGACAGAGATTTATAATTCACCCCTCCACTTT. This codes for CASSRSGTEIYNSPLHF. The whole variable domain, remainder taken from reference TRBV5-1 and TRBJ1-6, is KAGVTQTPRYLIKTRGQQVTLSCSPISGHRSVSWYQQTPGQGLQFLFEYFSETQRNKGNFPGRFSGRQFSNSRSEMNVSTLELGDSALYLCASSRSGTEIYNSPLHFGNGTRLTVT.